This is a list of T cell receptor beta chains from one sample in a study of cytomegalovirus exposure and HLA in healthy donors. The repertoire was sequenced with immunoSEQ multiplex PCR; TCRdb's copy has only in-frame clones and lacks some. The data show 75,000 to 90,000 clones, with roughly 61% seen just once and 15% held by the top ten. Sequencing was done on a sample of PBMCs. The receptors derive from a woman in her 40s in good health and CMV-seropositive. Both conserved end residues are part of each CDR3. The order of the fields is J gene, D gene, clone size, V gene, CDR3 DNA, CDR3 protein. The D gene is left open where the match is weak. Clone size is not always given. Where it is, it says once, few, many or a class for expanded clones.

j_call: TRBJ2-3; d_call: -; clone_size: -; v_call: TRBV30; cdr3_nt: TGTGCCTGGACCCACCCGAACACGGGAGATACGCAGTATTTT; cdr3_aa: CAWTHPNTGDTQYF
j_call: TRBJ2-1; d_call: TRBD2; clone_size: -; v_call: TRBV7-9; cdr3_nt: TGTGCCAGCAGCTTAGAATTCGGACTAGCGGGAGGGACTTACAATGAGCAGTTCTTC; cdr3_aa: CASSLEFGLAGGTYNEQFF
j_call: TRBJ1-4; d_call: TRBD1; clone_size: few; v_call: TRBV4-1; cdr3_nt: TGCGCCAGCAGCCAAATCAGGTTTTGGACAGGGGAGAGGGCTAATGAAAAACTGTTTTTT; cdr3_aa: CASSQIRFWTGERANEKLFF
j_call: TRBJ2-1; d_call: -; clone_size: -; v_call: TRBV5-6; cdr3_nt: TGTGCCAGCAGCCGCCGAGCGGTTGATGAGCAGTTCTTC; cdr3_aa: CASSRRAVDEQFF
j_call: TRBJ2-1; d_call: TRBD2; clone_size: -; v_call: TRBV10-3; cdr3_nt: TGTGCCATCACCGGGACTAGCGGGAGGGGGATGGGGAATGAGCAGTTCTTC; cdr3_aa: CAITGTSGRGMGNEQFF
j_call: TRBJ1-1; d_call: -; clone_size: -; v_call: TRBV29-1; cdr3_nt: TGCAGCGGGTCCCGGGACTGGACTGAAGCTTTCTTT; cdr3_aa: CSGSRDWTEAFF
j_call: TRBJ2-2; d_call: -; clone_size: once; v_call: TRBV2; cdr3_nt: TGTGCCAGCACAGGGCTCCTGAACACCGGGGAGCTGTTTTTT; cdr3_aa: CASTGLLNTGELFF
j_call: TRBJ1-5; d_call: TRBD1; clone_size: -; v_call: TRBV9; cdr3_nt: TGTGCCAGCAGCGTAGAGGTAGTGACAGGGGCTTTCAATCAGCCCCAGCATTTT; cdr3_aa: CASSVEVVTGAFNQPQHF
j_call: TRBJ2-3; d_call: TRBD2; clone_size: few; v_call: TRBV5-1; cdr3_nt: TGCGCCAGCAGCTCCTTAGCGGGGCGGGATACGCAGTATTTT; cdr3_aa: CASSSLAGRDTQYF
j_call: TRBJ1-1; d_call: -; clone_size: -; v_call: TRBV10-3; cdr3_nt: TGTGCCATCAGGGACAGCACACCTGAAGCTTTCTTT; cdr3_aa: CAIRDSTPEAFF
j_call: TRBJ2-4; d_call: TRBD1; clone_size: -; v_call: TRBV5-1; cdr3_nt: TGCGCCAGCAGCGCGGGACAGGATGGAAACATTCAGTACTTC; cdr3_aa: CASSAGQDGNIQYF
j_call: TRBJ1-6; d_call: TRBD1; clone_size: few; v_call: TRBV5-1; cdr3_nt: TGCGCCAGCAGCTTGGTGGGACAGGGCGTCCCCCAGGGTTCACCCCTCCACTTT; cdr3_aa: CASSLVGQGVPQGSPLHF
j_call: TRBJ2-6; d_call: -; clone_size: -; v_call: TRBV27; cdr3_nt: TGTGCCAGCAGTTTGGACGGCCTTACAGGCTCTGGGGCCAACGTCCTGACTTTC; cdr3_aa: CASSLDGLTGSGANVLTF
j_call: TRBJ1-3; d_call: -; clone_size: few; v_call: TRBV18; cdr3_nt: TGTGCCAGCTCACCATCCCGGGATTCTGGAAACACCATATATTTT; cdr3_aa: CASSPSRDSGNTIYF
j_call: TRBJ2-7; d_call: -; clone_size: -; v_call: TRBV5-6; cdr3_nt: TGTGCCAGCAGCCCAGGACGGGGAATCTACGAGCAGTACTTC; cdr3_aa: CASSPGRGIYEQYF
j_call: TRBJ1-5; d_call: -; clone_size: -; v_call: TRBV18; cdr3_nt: TGTGCCAGCTCACCAAGGAGTGCGGGAAATAGCAATCAGCCCCAGCATTTT; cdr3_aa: CASSPRSAGNSNQPQHF
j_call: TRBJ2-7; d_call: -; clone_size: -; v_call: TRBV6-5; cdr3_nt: TGTGCCAGCAGTTACTCGGCAGGGGACTCCTACGAGCAGTACTTC; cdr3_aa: CASSYSAGDSYEQYF
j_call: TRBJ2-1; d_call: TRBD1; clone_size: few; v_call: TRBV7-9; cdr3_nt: TGTGCCAGCAGCTCCGGGACAGGGGACTACAATGAGCAGTTCTTC; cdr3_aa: CASSSGTGDYNEQFF
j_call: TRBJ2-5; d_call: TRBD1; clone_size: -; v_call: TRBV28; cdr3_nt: TGTGCCAGCAGTTTCCCTGGGACAGGGCAAGAGACCCAGTACTTC; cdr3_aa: CASSFPGTGQETQYF
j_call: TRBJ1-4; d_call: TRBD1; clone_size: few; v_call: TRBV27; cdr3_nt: TGTGCCAGCACCCTGGGGCGGGACAGGGGAGAAAAACTGTTTTTT; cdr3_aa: CASTLGRDRGEKLFF
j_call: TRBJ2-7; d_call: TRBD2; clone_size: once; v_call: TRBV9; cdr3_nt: TGTGCCAGCAGCGTGGGGGGACTAGCGAGCTACGAGCAGTACTTC; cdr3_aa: CASSVGGLASYEQYF
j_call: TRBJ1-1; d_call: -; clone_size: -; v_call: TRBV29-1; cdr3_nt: TGCAGCGCCGGAGTAGGAGGGAACACTGAAGCTTTCTTT; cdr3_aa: CSAGVGGNTEAFF
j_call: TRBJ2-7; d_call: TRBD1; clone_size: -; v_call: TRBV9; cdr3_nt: TGTGCCAGCAGCGTAGGGGGACAGGGCTACGAGCAGTACTTC; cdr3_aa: CASSVGGQGYEQYF
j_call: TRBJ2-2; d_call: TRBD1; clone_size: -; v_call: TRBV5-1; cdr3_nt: TGCGCCAGCAGCTTGGCCCAGGGGGCGATGTTCCGGGAGCTGTTTTTT; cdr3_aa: CASSLAQGAMFRELFF
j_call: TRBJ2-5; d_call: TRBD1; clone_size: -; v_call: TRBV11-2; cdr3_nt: TGTGCCTGGAGGGACAGGGGGCCTGGGGAGACCCAGTACTTC; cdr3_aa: CAWRDRGPGETQYF
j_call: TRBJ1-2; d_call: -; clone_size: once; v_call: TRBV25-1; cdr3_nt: TGTGCCAGTTCTCAGGCTAACTATGGCTACACCTTC; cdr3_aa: CASSQANYGYTF
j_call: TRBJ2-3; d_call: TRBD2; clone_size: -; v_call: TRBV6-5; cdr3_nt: TGTGCCAGCAGTGTCGACGGGAGGCGAGTGCTGTATTTT; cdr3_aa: CASSVDGRRVLYF
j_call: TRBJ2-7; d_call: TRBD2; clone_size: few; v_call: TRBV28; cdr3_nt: TGTGCCAGCAGTTTATCGGCGGGAGGACCTGAAGAGCAGTACTTC; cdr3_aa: CASSLSAGGPEEQYF
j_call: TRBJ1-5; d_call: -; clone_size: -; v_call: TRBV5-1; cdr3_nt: TGCGCCAGCAGCTTCTCGGGGTGGGAGCCCCAGCATTTT; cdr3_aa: CASSFSGWEPQHF
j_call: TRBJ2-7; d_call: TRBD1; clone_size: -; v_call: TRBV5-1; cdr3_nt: TGCGCCAGCAGCCCGAGGGGGCAGGCGAGCGAGCAGTACTTC; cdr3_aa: CASSPRGQASEQYF
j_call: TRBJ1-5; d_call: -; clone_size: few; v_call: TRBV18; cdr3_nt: TGTGCCAGCTCACCAAAGATAAGAACGGGTCTCAATCAGCCCCAGCATTTT; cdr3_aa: CASSPKIRTGLNQPQHF
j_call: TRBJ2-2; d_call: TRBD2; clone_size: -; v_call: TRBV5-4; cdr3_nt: TGTGCCAGCAGCTTCCACGCGGGAGGGGACACCGGGGAGCTGTTTTTT; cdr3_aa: CASSFHAGGDTGELFF
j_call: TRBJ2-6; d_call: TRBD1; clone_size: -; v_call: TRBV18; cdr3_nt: TGTGCCAGCTCCCTCAGCTACGGACAGGGAACTGGGGCCAACGTCCTGACTTTC; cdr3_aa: CASSLSYGQGTGANVLTF
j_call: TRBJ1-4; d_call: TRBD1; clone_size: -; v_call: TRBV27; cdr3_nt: TGTGCCAGCAGGGAGACAGGGGGACGCGAAAAACTGTTTTTT; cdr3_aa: CASRETGGREKLFF
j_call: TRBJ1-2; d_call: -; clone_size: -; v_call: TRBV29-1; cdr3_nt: TGCAGCGTTGGGGGGGACCTAGGGGATGGCTACACCTTC; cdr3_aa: CSVGGDLGDGYTF
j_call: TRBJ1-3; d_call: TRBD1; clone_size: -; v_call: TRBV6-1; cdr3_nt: TGTGCCAGCAGAGATAGGGACAGGGGTGACACCATATATTTT; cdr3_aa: CASRDRDRGDTIYF
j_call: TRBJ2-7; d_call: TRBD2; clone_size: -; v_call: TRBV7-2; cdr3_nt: TGTGCCAGCAGCGAGATGAGCGGGAACGAGCAGTACTTC; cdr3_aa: CASSEMSGNEQYF
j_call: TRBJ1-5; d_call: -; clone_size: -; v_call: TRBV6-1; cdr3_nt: TGTGCCAGCAGTCAGGACAACAATCAGCCCCAGCATTTT; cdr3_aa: CASSQDNNQPQHF
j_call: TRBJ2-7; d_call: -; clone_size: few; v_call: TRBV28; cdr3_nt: TGTGCCAGCAGCTTATTCCCATTTCTAGAAATGGGCTCCTACGAGCAGTACTTC; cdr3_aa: CASSLFPFLEMGSYEQYF
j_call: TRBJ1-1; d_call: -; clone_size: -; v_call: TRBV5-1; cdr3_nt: TGCGCCAGCAGATTAGGGTCGGGGGACGACACTGAAGCTTTCTTT; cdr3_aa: CASRLGSGDDTEAFF
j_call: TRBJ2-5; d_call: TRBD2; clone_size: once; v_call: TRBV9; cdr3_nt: TGTGCCAGCAGCGATAGACTAGCGGGAGATGAGACCCAGTACTTC; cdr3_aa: CASSDRLAGDETQYF
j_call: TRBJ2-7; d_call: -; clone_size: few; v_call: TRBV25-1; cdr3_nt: TGTGCCAGCAGTGAACCGCAGGGGAAACACGAGCAGTACTTC; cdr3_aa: CASSEPQGKHEQYF
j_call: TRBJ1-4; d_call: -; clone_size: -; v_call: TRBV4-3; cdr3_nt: TGCGCCAGCAGCCAAGCGGGGGGTTTCGGTGAAAAACTGTTTTTT; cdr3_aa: CASSQAGGFGEKLFF
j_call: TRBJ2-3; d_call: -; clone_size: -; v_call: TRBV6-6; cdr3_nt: TGTGCCAGCAGTTACCCCCACAGCAGCCCCACAGATACGCAGTATTTT; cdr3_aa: CASSYPHSSPTDTQYF
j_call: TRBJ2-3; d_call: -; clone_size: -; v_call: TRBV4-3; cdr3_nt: TGCGCCAGCAGCCTTGGACTCACAGATACGCAGTATTTT; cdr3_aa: CASSLGLTDTQYF
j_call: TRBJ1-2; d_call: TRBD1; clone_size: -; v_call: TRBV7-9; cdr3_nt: TGTGCCAGCAGCACCGGACAGGGCATATATGGCTACACCTTC; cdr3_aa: CASSTGQGIYGYTF
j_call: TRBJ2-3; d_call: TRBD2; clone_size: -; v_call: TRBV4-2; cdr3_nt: TGTGCCAGCAGCCAAGGGGTGGGGAGGGCGAAGCCAGATACGCAGTATTTT; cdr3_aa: CASSQGVGRAKPDTQYF
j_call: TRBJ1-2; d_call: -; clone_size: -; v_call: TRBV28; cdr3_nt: TGTGCCAGCAGTTTCGCCCAGGGGTCTTATGGCTACACCTTC; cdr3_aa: CASSFAQGSYGYTF
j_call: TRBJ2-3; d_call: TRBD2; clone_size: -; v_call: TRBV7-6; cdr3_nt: TGTGCCAGCAGCTTAGATGTCGGTTTGGGCGGGAGGGCTGGCACAGATACGCAGTATTTT; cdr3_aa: CASSLDVGLGGRAGTDTQYF